This T cell receptor (beta chain) came from a study of beta chain features in type 1 diabetes. The isolated RNA, all of it, was reverse transcribed, so expressed TCRB transcripts were what got sequenced. Method: immunoSEQ multiplex PCR; TCRdb's copy keeps in-frame clones and lacks some. The sample lists over 300,000 clones, 9.3% occurring once. This clone was seen a handful of times. Its specificity is unknown. The CDR3 sequence is 14 residues long. Trimming took 6 bases from V and 5 from J, leaving 13 bases between them. The germline V gene has CDR1 SNHLY and CDR2 FYNNEI. General study findings and limits: The naive, central memory and Treg TCRB repertoires looked more alike in patients than they did in healthy donors. Type 1 diabetes patients had TCRB CDR3s that were shorter (moderately but significantly so) in all four CD4+ subsets. Whether HLA type influences TCRB rearrangement remained unresolved here. A pattern of fewer insertions and more deletions at VDJ junctions was seen in type 1 diabetes patients.

Isolation of CD4+ naive, central memory, regulatory and stem cell-like memory cells was achieved by sorting via CD45RO/CCR7/CD25/CD127/CD95/CD27. The specimen was central memory CD4+ T cells from blood. This chain joins TRBV2 and TRBJ1-4; no clear D gene. This TCR derives from a man aged 30 to 39 with type 1 diabetes. The CDR3 loop reads CASRSELLNEKLFF. The CDR3 nucleotides are TGTGCCAGCAGGTCCGAACTCTTAAATGAAAAACTGTTTTTT.